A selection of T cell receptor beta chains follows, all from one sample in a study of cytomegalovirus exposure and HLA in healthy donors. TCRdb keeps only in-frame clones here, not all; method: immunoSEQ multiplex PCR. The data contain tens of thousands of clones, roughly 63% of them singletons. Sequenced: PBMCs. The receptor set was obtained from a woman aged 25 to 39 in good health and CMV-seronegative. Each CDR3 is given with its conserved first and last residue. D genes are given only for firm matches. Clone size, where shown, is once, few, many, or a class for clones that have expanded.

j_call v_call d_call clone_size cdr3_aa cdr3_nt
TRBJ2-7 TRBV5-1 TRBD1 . CASRQGPAYEQYF TGCGCCAGTCGACAGGGGCCTGCCTACGAGCAGTACTTC
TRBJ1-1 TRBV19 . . CASSTNGRGGNTEAFF TGTGCCAGTAGTACCAATGGGAGGGGAGGCAACACTGAAGCTTTCTTT
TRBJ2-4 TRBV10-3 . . CAINGLLAKNIQYF TGTGCCATCAATGGACTGTTAGCCAAAAACATTCAGTACTTC
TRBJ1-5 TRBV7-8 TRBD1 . CASSTLTGANQPQHF TGTGCCAGCAGCACGTTAACAGGGGCCAATCAGCCCCAGCATTTT
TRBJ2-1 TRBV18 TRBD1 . CASSPDRVVNEQFF TGTGCCAGCTCACCAGACAGGGTGGTCAATGAGCAGTTCTTC
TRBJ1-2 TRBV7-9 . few CASSLGSGGYTF TGTGCCAGCAGCTTAGGTTCGGGAGGCTACACCTTC
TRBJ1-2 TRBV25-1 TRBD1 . CASSDVLGQGIAGYTF TGTGCCAGCAGTGACGTACTCGGACAGGGGATAGCGGGCTACACCTTC
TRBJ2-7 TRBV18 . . CASSPATGGVNREQYF TGTGCCAGCTCACCGGCGACGGGGGGCGTTAACAGGGAGCAGTACTTC
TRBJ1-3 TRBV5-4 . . CASSLGRGGNTIYF TGTGCCAGCAGCTTGGGACGGGGGGGAAACACCATATATTTT
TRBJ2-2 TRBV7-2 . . CASSSQGGKAGELFF TGTGCCAGCAGCTCCCAAGGAGGGAAGGCCGGGGAGCTGTTTTTT
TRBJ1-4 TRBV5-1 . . CASSLGVLSGEKLFF TGCGCCAGCAGCTTGGGAGTCTTGTCGGGAGAAAAACTGTTTTTT
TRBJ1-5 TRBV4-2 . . CASSPRGDGPQHF TGTGCCAGCAGCCCCCGAGGAGACGGGCCCCAGCATTTT
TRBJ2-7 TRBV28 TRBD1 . CASSLSGQGPHEQYF TGTGCCAGCAGCTTGTCGGGACAGGGGCCCCACGAGCAGTACTTC
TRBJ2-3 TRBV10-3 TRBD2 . CAISEPTSGRRADTQYF TGTGCCATCAGTGAACCCACTAGCGGGAGACGTGCAGATACGCAGTATTTT
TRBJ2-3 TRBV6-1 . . CASSPRGTTDTQYF TGTGCCAGCAGTCCCCGGGGGACCACAGATACGCAGTATTTT
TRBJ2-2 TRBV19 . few CASTLKDRNTGELFF TGTGCCAGTACCCTTAAGGACAGGAACACCGGGGAGCTGTTTTTT
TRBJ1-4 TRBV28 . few CASSRTNEKLFF TGTGCCAGCAGTCGAACTAATGAAAAACTGTTTTTT
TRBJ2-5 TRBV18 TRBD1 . CASSPRDSGETQYF TGTGCCAGCTCACCAAGGGACAGCGGAGAGACCCAGTACTTC
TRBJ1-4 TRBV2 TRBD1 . CASSEGAWANEKLFF TGTGCCAGCAGCGAGGGGGCTTGGGCTAATGAAAAACTGTTTTTT
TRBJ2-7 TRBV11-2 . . CASSPPLYEQYF TGTGCCAGCAGCCCCCCTCTCTACGAGCAGTACTTC
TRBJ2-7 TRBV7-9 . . CASSSPGLAGATYEQYF TGTGCCAGCAGCTCCCCCGGCTTGGCGGGGGCGACCTACGAGCAGTACTTC
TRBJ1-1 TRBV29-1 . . CSVEDLNTEAFF TGCAGCGTTGAAGATCTTAACACTGAAGCTTTCTTT
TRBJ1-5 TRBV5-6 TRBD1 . CASSLFYGQGAFQPQHF TGTGCCAGCAGCTTGTTTTATGGACAGGGGGCGTTTCAGCCCCAGCATTTT
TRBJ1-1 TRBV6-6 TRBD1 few CASSGDRGVNTEAFF TGTGCCAGCAGTGGCGACAGGGGAGTGAACACTGAAGCTTTCTTT
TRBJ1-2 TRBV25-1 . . CASLGGSPYGYTF TGTGCCAGCCTGGGGGGTTCCCCGTATGGCTACACCTTC
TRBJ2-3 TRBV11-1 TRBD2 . CASSPRLAGDTQYF TGTGCCAGCAGCCCCCGACTAGCGGGAGATACGCAGTATTTT
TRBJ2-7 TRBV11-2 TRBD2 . CASSLGLAGAYEQYF TGTGCCAGCAGCTTAGGACTAGCGGGAGCGTATGAGCAGTACTTC